This TCR beta chain was observed in a study of blood T cell repertoires in COVID-19. Generated by immunoSEQ multiplex PCR, the TCRdb table keeps only in-frame clones and is missing some. The sample records 100,000 to 140,000 clones, more than 80% being singletons. Sequencing was carried out using peripheral blood. The sequence came from a man aged 35 to 55 with active or convalescent COVID-19.

CDR3 region: CASSQRDRVRPPLHF. In DNA form, the CDR3 reads TGTGCCAGCAGCCAAAGGGACAGGGTTCGCCCACCCCTCCACTTT. This chain joins TRBV3-1 (or the pseudogene TRBV3-2) and TRBJ1-6; 9 bases are a match to TRBD1. The CDR3 covers 15 residues. Looked up from germline, CDR1 is LGHDT and CDR2 is YNNKEL (reference sequence). Losses at the gene ends were 2 bases for V and 11 bases for J; bases not matched to a gene: 7.